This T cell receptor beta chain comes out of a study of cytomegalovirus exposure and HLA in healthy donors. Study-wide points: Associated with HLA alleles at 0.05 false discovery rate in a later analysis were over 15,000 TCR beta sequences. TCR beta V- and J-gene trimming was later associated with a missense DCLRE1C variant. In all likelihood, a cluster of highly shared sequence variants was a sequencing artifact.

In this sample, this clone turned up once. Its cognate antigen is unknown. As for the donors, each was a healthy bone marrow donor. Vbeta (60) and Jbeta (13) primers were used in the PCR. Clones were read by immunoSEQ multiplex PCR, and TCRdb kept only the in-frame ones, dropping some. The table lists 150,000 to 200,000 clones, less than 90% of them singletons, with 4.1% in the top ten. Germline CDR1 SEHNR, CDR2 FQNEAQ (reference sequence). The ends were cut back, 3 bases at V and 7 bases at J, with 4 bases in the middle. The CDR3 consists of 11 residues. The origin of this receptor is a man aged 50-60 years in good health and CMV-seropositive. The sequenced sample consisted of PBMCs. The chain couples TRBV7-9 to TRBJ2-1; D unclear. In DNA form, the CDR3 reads TGTGCCAGCAGCTTCGGGAATGAGCAGTTCTTC. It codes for CASSFGNEQFF. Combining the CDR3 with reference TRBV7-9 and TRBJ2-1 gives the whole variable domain DTGVSQNPRHKITKRGQNVTFRCDPISEHNRLYWYRQTLGQGPEFLTYFQNEAQLEKSRLLSDRFSAERPKGSFSTLEIQRTEQGDSAMYLCASSFGNEQFFGPGTRLTVL.